Below are 6 T cell receptor beta chains sequenced from a single sample in a study of T-cell reconstitution after alpha-beta-depleted transplantation in children. The library targeted TCRbeta and was prepared with unique molecular identifiers. Using its own MiXCR run on the PCR reads, TCRdb lists one record per CDR3 protein. The sample lists some 600,000 distinct CDR3 sequences; roughly 13% were seen once. Here the sequenced sample was PBMCs, mostly from graft donor cells, taken 360 days after TCRalphabeta/CD19-depleted stem cell transplant. The receptors shown here come from a male patient under 18 who had a stem cell transplant for acute myeloid leukemia, so the T cells may come from the graft donor.

This chain connects TRBV20-1 to TRBJ2-5; 11 bases map to TRBD2. CDR3 size: 18 residues. V dropped 3 bases and J dropped 5; count of bases not matched to a gene: 17. From germline, CDR1 is DFQATT and CDR2 SNEGSKA (reference sequence). This CDR3 reads CSASLGLAGGLGGETQYF. The CDR3 region has the DNA TGCAGTGCTAGCTTGGGGCTAGCGGGAGGATTAGGCGGGGAGACCCAGTACTTC.

A note on this clonotype: A read error is likely, as this CDR3 ends without the conserved phenylalanine or tryptophan. The chain combines TRBV7-8 with TRBJ2-5; TRBD1 or TRBD2 may be the D gene (5 bases each). The length of the CDR3 is 13 residues. V was pared by 1 base and J by 6 bases, with 9 bases between. The germline CDR1 and CDR2 sequences are SGHVS and FQNEAQ. In nucleotides, the CDR3 is TGTGCCAGCAGCTTAGTTGGGGGTAAGACCCAGTACTTG. Its protein product is CASSLVGGKTQYL.

This clonotype was detected only a few times. The chain joins TRBV27 to TRBJ2-7, with 11 bases aligning to TRBD1. The CDR3 runs to 15 residues. J gave up 5 bases and V 4 bases, and 7 bases lay outside the gene matches. CDR1 MNHEY and CDR2 SMNVEV come from the germline V gene (reference sequence). The CDR3 spells CASSSRRTGGHEQYF. The CDR3 DNA reads as TGTGCCAGCAGTTCCCGGAGGACAGGGGGCCACGAGCAGTACTTC.

This clonotype was detected only a few times. The V gene is TRBV20-1, the J gene TRBJ1-1; tentatively, D is TRBD1 (5 bases). The V and J ends lost 5 bases and 6 bases respectively, with 19 bases between them. Germline CDR1 and CDR2: DFQATT and SNEGSKA (reference sequence). The CDR3 runs to 14 residues. CDR3 coding DNA: TGCAGTGCTCCTAACCAGGGAGTAAACGCTGAAGCTTTCTTT. Its protein product is CSAPNQGVNAEAFF.

This clonotype was observed a handful of times. The chain has TRBV5-1 and TRBJ2-1, with D possibly TRBD1 on 6 matching bases. Germline CDR1 SGHRS, CDR2 YFSETQ. The CDR3 totals 16 residues. Trimming removed 1 base at V and 5 bases at J, with 16 bases between. CDR3 sequence: CASSLRQGKIHNEQFF. CDR3 coding DNA: TGCGCCAGCAGCTTGCGGCAGGGGAAAATCCACAATGAGCAGTTCTTC.

A few counts support this clonotype. The rearrangement uses TRBV11-2 and TRBJ2-1; D gene ambiguous. CDR3 length: 16 residues. Germline loops: CDR1 SGHAT, CDR2 FQNNGV. Trimming took 1 base from V and 2 from J, leaving 12 bases between them. The CDR3 is CASSLVAHRTYNEQFF. The CDR3 DNA reads TGTGCCAGCAGCTTAGTGGCTCACCGGACCTACAATGAGCAGTTCTTC.